The 24 T cell receptor beta chains below were found in one sample sequenced in a study of response to subunit inactivated influenza vaccine. TCRdb fed the RT-PCR reads into MiXCR, producing one record per CDR3 protein. The data contain some 300,000 distinct CDR3 sequences, approximately 20% of them seen just once; the ten biggest clones take up approximately 10%. Specimen: PBMCs from blood, collected 21 months after vaccination. All receptors derive from a man between 50 and 75 years old who received an inactivated influenza vaccine.

This clonotype turned up a few times. V is TRBV4-3 and J is TRBJ1-4; the D gene is possibly TRBD1 (5 bases). The CDR3 length is 15 residues. CDR1 and CDR2 (germline): LGHNA, YSLEER. Between the trimmed V and J ends, which lost 1 base and 5 bases, there was a span of 11 bases. The CDR3 is CASSQVPGRNEKLFF. The CDR3 coding sequence is TGCGCCAGCAGCCAAGTCCCAGGGAGGAATGAAAAACTGTTTTTT.

CDR3 sequence reads: CASYTGPYTGELFF. The CDR3 nucleotides read TGTGCCAGCTATACGGGCCCTTACACCGGGGAGCTGTTTTTT. This chain uses TRBV6-2 or TRBV6-3 with TRBJ2-2; unclear D gene. Trimming removed 8 bases at V and 3 bases at J, with 13 bases between. CDR3 length equals 14 residues. Looked up from germline, CDR1 is MNHEY and CDR2 is SVGEGT.

This clonotype was detected a few times. The chain has TRBV24-1 and TRBJ1-5; D may be TRBD1 (6 bases). V gave up 2 bases and J gave up 0 bases, with 10 bases separating them. Germline CDR1 KGHDR, CDR2 SFDVKD. CDR3 length: 16 amino acids. CDR3 nucleotides: TGTGCCACCAGTGATTCACAGGGTTTTAGCAATCAGCCCCAGCATTTT. Amino acid sequence: CATSDSQGFSNQPQHF.

This clonotype occurred a few times. The chain combines TRBV5-5 with TRBJ1-4; no firm D call. The CDR3 totals 13 residues. The V and J ends lost 0 bases and 8 bases respectively, with 8 bases between them. CDR1 and CDR2 from the germline V gene are SGHKS and YYEKEE (reference sequence). CDR3 in amino acids: CASSLDPTEKLFF. For the CDR3, the DNA is TGTGCCAGCAGCTTGGACCCGACAGAAAAACTGTTTTTT.

This clonotype was counted a single time. The V call is TRBV6-5, the J call TRBJ2-4; D gene ambiguous. The ends were cut back, 0 bases at V and 1 base at J, with 7 bases in the middle. The CDR3 sequence is 15 residues long. Germline-derived CDR1 and CDR2 are MNHEY and SVGAGI. CDR3 amino acids: CASSYSARAKNIQYF. The CDR3 region has the DNA TGTGCCAGCAGTTACTCTGCCCGGGCCAAAAACATTCAGTACTTC.

This clonotype occurred a few times. The chain recombines TRBV20-1 with TRBJ1-5; no reliable D call. V lost 6 bases, J lost 4 bases, and 13 bases lay in between. In germline, CDR1 is DFQATT, CDR2 SNEGSKA (reference sequence). This CDR3 comprises 13 residues. Here the CDR3 DNA reads TGCAGTGCAGGATTGAGTAGAAATCAGCCCCAGCATTTT. Its protein is CSAGLSRNQPQHF.

CDR3 DNA: TGTGCCAGCAACGCCGTACTGGGCCGTAATGAAAAACTGTTTTTT. Encoded protein: CASNAVLGRNEKLFF. This chain joins TRBV7-8 and TRBJ1-4; D unclear. This CDR3 contains 15 residues. Germline-derived CDR1 and CDR2 are SGHVS and FQNEAQ. V lost 7 bases and J 4 bases, leaving 16 bases between the germline ends.

In its sample, this clonotype was seen a few times. This chain connects TRBV6-5 to TRBJ1-1; 7 nucleotides match TRBD1. In germline, CDR1 is MNHEY, CDR2 SVGAGI. The CDR3 is 13 amino acids. Losses at the gene ends were 3 bases for V and 5 bases for J; bases not matched to a gene: 3. The CDR3 DNA sequence: TGTGCCAGCAGTTATGGACAGGCGACTGAAGCTTTCTTT. This sequence encodes CASSYGQATEAFF.

This clonotype has a handful of counts. The gene calls are TRBV12-3 or TRBV12-4 and TRBJ1-1, with D possibly TRBD1 on 6 matching bases. V was cut by 7 bases and J by 1 base, with 10 bases left in between. There are 13 residues in the CDR3. DNA of the CDR3: TGTGCCAGCACAAAAGGGGGGAACACTGAAGCTTTCTTT. The encoded protein is CASTKGGNTEAFF.

The chain employs TRBV15 and TRBJ1-4, with 11 bases lining up with TRBD1. Per germline, CDR1 LNHNV and CDR2 YYDKDF (reference sequence). The junction had 9 bases not matched to a gene; V was cut back by 1 base and J by 8 bases. CDR3 length: 17 residues. The CDR3 spells CATSRGGTGGSREKLFF. In DNA form, the CDR3 reads TGTGCCACCAGCAGAGGGGGGACAGGGGGTTCGAGAGAAAAACTGTTTTTT.

This chain connects TRBV5-1 to TRBJ2-3, with D hard to call. CDR3 length equals 17 residues. V dropped 0 bases and J dropped 0 bases, with 14 bases sitting between them. Germline V gene lookup returns CDR1 SGHRS and CDR2 YFSETQ. The DNA for the CDR3 is TGCGCCAGCAGCTTGGGTTCGGCACTTGTGAGCACAGATACGCAGTATTTT. The encoded protein is CASSLGSALVSTDTQYF.

In this sample, this clonotype turned up many times. The gene calls are TRBV7-6 and TRBJ1-4; the D gene is possibly TRBD1 (5 bases). V dropped 3 bases and J dropped 8 bases, with 13 bases sitting between them. This CDR3 contains 14 residues. Germline CDR1 is SGHVS and CDR2 is FNYEAQ. The CDR3 protein is CASSFGRRGEKLFF. The CDR3 bases are TGTGCCAGCAGCTTTGGACGAAGGGGAGAAAAACTGTTTTTT.

The J gene is TRBJ1-2, the V gene TRBV6-2 or TRBV6-3; D not resolved. Trimming shortened V by 7 bases and J by 6 bases, and 18 bases separated the two germline ends. The CDR3 has 14 residues. Germline loops: CDR1 MNHEY, CDR2 SVGEGT. The CDR3 loop reads CASTLTWVGDGYTF. The DNA for the CDR3 is TGTGCCAGCACCCTAACCTGGGTCGGGGATGGCTACACCTTC.

The chain couples TRBV9 to TRBJ1-2; D not certain. V lost 3 bases and J lost 4, with 10 bases in between. Germline values: CDR1 SGDLS, CDR2 YYNGEE. This CDR3 region has 13 residues. DNA of the CDR3: TGTGCCAGCAGCGCAGGTCTTGGCTATGGCTACACCTTC. It specifies CASSAGLGYGYTF.

A few counts support this clonotype. J is TRBJ1-4 and V is TRBV5-1; maybe TRBD1 (6 bases). Deletions cut 2 bases from V and 8 bases from J, with 13 bases between. The CDR3 length is 14 residues. Germline V gene lookup returns CDR1 SGHRS and CDR2 YFSETQ. The chain's CDR3 is CASSFGTQDEKLFF. Here the CDR3 DNA reads TGCGCCAGCAGCTTCGGGACACAGGACGAAAAACTGTTTTTT.

This chain connects TRBV3-1 to TRBJ2-5, with D uncertain. The CDR3 contains 18 residues. Per germline, CDR1 LGHDT and CDR2 YNNKEL (reference sequence). V was trimmed by 0 bases and J by 0 bases, leaving 17 bases between them. CDR3 sequence reads: CASSQDLVASRYQETQYF. CDR3 nucleotides: TGTGCCAGCAGCCAAGATCTAGTGGCTTCCCGATACCAAGAGACCCAGTACTTC.

The chain uses TRBV4-3 and TRBJ1-4, with a tentative D call TRBD1 (5 bases). The CDR3 is 18 residues long. Trimming took off 0 bases at V and 2 bases at J, with 16 bases between the two ends. Germline V CDR1 and CDR2: LGHNA, YSLEER. The CDR3, as DNA: TGCGCCAGCAGCCAAGATGGGCCCCCCGGGGGTACTAATGAAAAACTGTTTTTT. Translating it yields CASSQDGPPGGTNEKLFF.

V is TRBV5-1 and J is TRBJ1-2; no reliable D call. With 0 bases removed from V and 2 bases from J, the gap between germline ends came to 11 bases. The germline V gene encodes CDR1 SGHRS and CDR2 YFSETQ. This CDR3 has 15 residues. The CDR3 DNA reads TGCGCCAGCAGCTTGGAAGGAGGGAGGAACTATGGCTACACCTTC. Its protein product is CASSLEGGRNYGYTF.

This clonotype was observed at least ten times. The rearrangement uses TRBV5-1 and TRBJ2-1, with 16 positions matching TRBD2. Germline CDR1 is SGHRS and CDR2 is YFSETQ. The junction had 6 bases not matched to a gene; V was cut back by 4 bases and J by 5 bases. CDR3 length: 17 residues. As DNA, the CDR3 is TGCGCCAGCAGCACGGGACTAGCGGGAGGGCCCAACAATGAGCAGTTCTTC. The encoded protein is CASSTGLAGGPNNEQFF. Based on the CDR3 plus reference TRBV5-1 and TRBJ2-1, the full variable domain is KAGVTQTPRYLIKTRGQQVTLSCSPISGHRSVSWYQQTPGQGLQFLFEYFSETQRNKGNFPGRFSGRQFSNSRSEMNVSTLELGDSALYLCASSTGLAGGPNNEQFFGPGTRLTVL.

V and J are TRBV3-1 and TRBJ2-2; 8 bases agree with TRBD2. Trimming took 5 bases from V and 8 from J; bases not matched to a gene: 13. The CDR3 consists of 16 residues. Germline V gives CDR1 LGHDT, CDR2 YNNKEL (reference sequence). The CDR3 DNA is TGTGCCAGCAGCAACGTCCGAAGCGGGAGTGGTGGGGAGCTGTTTTTT. It yields the protein CASSNVRSGSGGELFF. The full variable domain, its missing parts supplied by reference TRBV3-1 and TRBJ2-2, is DTAVSQTPKYLVTQMGNDKSIKCEQNLGHDTMYWYKQDSKKFLKIMFSYNNKELIINETVPNRFSPKSPDKAHLNLHINSLELGDSAVYFCASSNVRSGSGGELFFGEGSRLTVL.

The CDR3 loop reads CASRRSGTGSDTQYF. CDR3 nucleotides: TGCGCCAGCAGACGTTCCGGGACAGGGTCAGATACGCAGTATTTT. The chain joins TRBV5-1 to TRBJ2-3; TRBD1 aligns across 9 bases. Germline CDR1 reads SGHRS; CDR2 reads YFSETQ. This CDR3 comprises 15 residues. J gave up 4 bases and V 5 bases, and 8 bases lay outside the gene matches.

Only a few counts were recorded for this clonotype. The CDR3 bases are TGCAGTGCTAGTGTTTGGGACGGGAGTAATGAGCAGTTCTTC. Translating gives CSASVWDGSNEQFF. The chain employs TRBV20-1 and TRBJ2-1; TRBD2 might be the D (6 bases). Germline CDR1 is DFQATT and CDR2 is SNEGSKA (reference sequence). This CDR3 is 14 amino acids long. The germline V and J ends were trimmed by 3 bases and 7 bases, with 16 bases remaining between them.

The chain uses TRBV29-1 and TRBJ2-1; D possibly corresponds to TRBD1 (6 bases). Trimming pared 2 bases from V and 1 base from J, leaving 12 bases between. CDR3 size: 15 residues. CDR1 and CDR2 (germline): SQVTM, ANQGSEA. The CDR3 nucleotides read TGCAGCGTTGAAACCGGGACATTTTCCTACAATGAGCAGTTCTTC. This encodes CSVETGTFSYNEQFF.

The V gene is TRBV6-2 or TRBV6-3, the J gene TRBJ1-4, with a possible D match to TRBD1 (6 bases). V lost 7 bases to trimming and J lost 5 bases, with 23 bases between them. CDR1 is MNHEY, CDR2 SVGEGT, per germline. The CDR3 consists of 17 residues. The CDR3 is CASTYKRDIWENEKLFF. In DNA, the CDR3 is TGTGCCAGCACCTACAAACGGGACATCTGGGAGAATGAAAAACTGTTTTTT.